The 12 T cell receptor beta chains below all came from one sample that was sequenced in a study of cytomegalovirus exposure and HLA in healthy donors. Produced via immunoSEQ multiplex PCR; TCRdb's table is partial and in-frame only. The sample yields 280,000 or so clones, over 75% seen once. Sample: PBMCs. These TCRs come from a woman aged 18-30 years in good health and CMV-seronegative.

This chain joins TRBV4-3 and TRBJ2-2; a possible D gene is TRBD2 (6 bases). CDR1 and CDR2 (germline): LGHNA, YSLEER. The V end lost 0 bases, the J end lost 0 bases, and 11 bases lay between the germline ends. The CDR3 runs to 17 residues. The CDR3 here is CASSQDAAGSNTGELFF. DNA for the CDR3: TGCGCCAGCAGCCAAGATGCGGCGGGATCGAACACCGGGGAGCTGTTTTTT.

The CDR3 DNA is TGTGCTACCTTAGGGACAGGGAAGTATCCGAACTATGGCTACACCTTC. Encoded protein: CATLGTGKYPNYGYTF. This chain links TRBV12-5 with TRBJ1-2; the match to TRBD1 covers 9 bases. CDR1 and CDR2 from the germline V gene are LGHNT and FRNRAP. This CDR3 has 16 amino acids. The ends lost 10 bases at V and 2 bases at J; junction bases unmatched: 14.

The rearrangement links TRBV2 to TRBJ1-2; D not resolved. Trimming took off 8 bases at V and 4 bases at J, with 14 bases between the two ends. The CDR3 is made up of 13 amino acids. Germline CDR1 and CDR2: SNHLY and FYNNEI. The CDR3 DNA follows: TGTGCCAGCCAGGACGTCCGGGGCTATGGCTACACCTTC. Protein product: CASQDVRGYGYTF.

The chain joins TRBV18 to TRBJ1-2, with TRBD1 identical over 8 bases. V lost 6 bases and J lost 6; bases outside the gene matches: 6. The V gene's germline CDR1 is KGHSH and CDR2 LQKENI. This CDR3 comprises 13 residues. CDR3 region: CASSRQGWNGYTF. The CDR3 DNA reads TGTGCCAGCTCCCGACAGGGGTGGAATGGCTACACCTTC. Supplemented by reference TRBV18 and TRBJ1-2, the full variable domain reads NAGVMQNPRHLVRRRGQEARLRCSPMKGHSHVYWYRQLPEEGLKFMVYLQKENIIDESGMPKERFSAEFPKEGPSILRIQQVVRGDSAAYFCASSRQGWNGYTFGSGTRLTVV.

The V call is TRBV25-1, the J call TRBJ1-1, with 8 bases that match TRBD1. Germline loops: CDR1 MGHDK, CDR2 SYGVNS. The CDR3 runs to 18 residues. J lost 1 base, V lost 1 base, and 11 bases had no gene match. As DNA, the CDR3 is TGTGCCAGCAGTGAATCGGCCTGGACAGGGAGGTGGAACACTGAAGCTTTCTTT. Protein product: CASSESAWTGRWNTEAFF.

V is TRBV28 and J is TRBJ2-2, with 13 bases matching TRBD2. The CDR3 covers 15 residues. V trimming: 8 bases; J trimming: 6 bases; junction bases outside the gene matches: 6. Per the germline V gene, CDR1 is MDHEN and CDR2 is SYDVKM. In DNA, the CDR3 is TGTGCCAGCTGGCGGACTAGCGGGAGTGCCGGGGAGCTGTTTTTT. It translates to CASWRTSGSAGELFF.

The chain employs TRBV6-4 and TRBJ2-7, with 11 bases fitting TRBD2. The junction had 6 bases not matched to a gene; V was cut back by 3 bases and J by 5 bases. The CDR3 covers 15 residues. CDR1 and CDR2 from the germline V gene are MRHNA and SNTAGT. The CDR3 DNA reads as TGTGCCAGCAGTGAAAAGACTAGCGGGATCGACGAGCAGTACTTC. Translating gives CASSEKTSGIDEQYF.

The V gene is TRBV7-2, the J gene TRBJ1-3; no reliable D call. From germline, CDR1 is SGHTA and CDR2 FQGNSA. This CDR3 contains 15 residues. Between the trimmed V and J ends, which lost 1 base and 8 bases, there was a span of 15 bases. DNA of the CDR3: TGTGCCAGCAGCTTAGGAGGGAGTCGAGAAGACACCATATATTTT. Protein product: CASSLGGSREDTIYF.

This clone was detected once. V is TRBV19 and J is TRBJ1-5; D is unresolved. Trimming took off 3 bases at V and 4 bases at J, with 7 bases between the two ends. The CDR3 length is 13 residues. Germline-derived CDR1 and CDR2 are LNHDA and SQIVND (reference sequence). Here the CDR3 DNA reads TGTGCCAGTAGTATCGCACGGAATCAGCCCCAGCATTTT. This translates into CASSIARNQPQHF.

The gene calls are TRBV9 and TRBJ1-1, with D perhaps TRBD1 (5 bases). Germline V gives CDR1 SGDLS, CDR2 YYNGEE. This CDR3 is built from 13 residues. V shed 7 bases and J shed 1 base, with 11 bases lying between them. The CDR3 bases are TGTGCCAGCTCACGGGGGGGGAACACTGAAGCTTTCTTT. Translating it yields CASSRGGNTEAFF.

V gene TRBV9 combines with J gene TRBJ2-1; 9 nucleotides line up with TRBD2. The V segment lost 0 bases and the J segment 6 bases; nucleotides outside the gene matches: 7. The CDR3 sequence is 16 residues long. Germline CDR1 SGDLS, CDR2 YYNGEE. CDR3 region: CASSVGAGGPLNEQFF. In DNA form, the CDR3 reads TGTGCCAGCAGCGTAGGGGCGGGAGGGCCCCTCAATGAGCAGTTCTTC.

The chain carries TRBV28 and TRBJ2-7, with D perhaps TRBD1 (5 bases). Trimming shortened V by 2 bases and J by 0 bases, and 8 bases separated the two germline ends. Germline V gene data show CDR1 as MDHEN and CDR2 as SYDVKM. The CDR3 totals 14 residues. The CDR3 region is CASSLVDNSYEQYF. The CDR3 DNA reads TGTGCCAGCAGTTTAGTGGACAACTCCTACGAGCAGTACTTC.